A selection of T cell receptor beta chains follows, all from one sample in a study of response to subunit inactivated influenza vaccine. One entry per CDR3 protein, called by TCRdb with MiXCR from the RT-PCR reads. The profile shows approximately 520,000 distinct CDR3 sequences, around 25% of them singletons. The specimen comprised CD4+ T cells sorted from PBMCs, sampled more than 4 days after vaccination. The receptors stem from a man between 45 and 60 years old who received an inactivated influenza vaccine. CDR3s include the opening cysteine and the closing phenylalanine or tryptophan. A D gene is named only where the DNA matches it firmly. Some rows have no size entry. The others give once, few or many, or a class for an expanded clone.

>TRBJ2-7|15|.|TRBV18|.
TGTGCCAGCTCACCAGGCGCACGGAACTCCTACGAGCAGTACTTC
CASSPGARNSYEQYF
>TRBJ2-3|14|.|TRBV10-3|TRBD1
TGTGCCACCGGGACAGGTGGGAGCACAGATACGCAGTATTTT
CATGTGGSTDTQYF
>TRBJ2-5|15|.|TRBV20-1|TRBD2
TGCAGTGCTAGACTAGCGGCCCTCGCCCAAGAGACCCAGTACTTC
CSARLAALAQETQYF
>TRBJ2-4|15|few|TRBV12-3/TRBV12-4|TRBD1
TGTGCCAGCAGTTTAAGGGGACAGACCAAAAACATTCAGTACTTC
CASSLRGQTKNIQYF
>TRBJ1-3|13|few|TRBV6-1|.
TGTGCCAGCAGACAGAGCTCTGGAAACACCATATATTTT
CASRQSSGNTIYF
>TRBJ2-4|11|few|TRBV24-1|.
TGTGCCACCAGTGACCAGACCATTCAGTACTTC
CATSDQTIQYF
>TRBJ1-5|15|few|TRBV7-8|TRBD1
TGTGCCAGCAGCTTATGGACAGGGTCTCAACAGCCCCAGCATTTT
CASSLWTGSQQPQHF
>TRBJ2-5|13|.|TRBV20-1|.
TGCAGTGCTGACACAGGTTTCTCAGAGACCCAGTACTTC
CSADTGFSETQYF
>TRBJ2-5|13|few|TRBV4-2|.
TGTGCCAGCAGCCAATTTCTACAAGAGACCCAGTACTTC
CASSQFLQETQYF
>TRBJ2-7|15|.|TRBV6-5|.
TGTGCCAGCAGTTACGGGGACCTATCAACCTACGAGCAGTACTTC
CASSYGDLSTYEQYF
>TRBJ2-1|15|few|TRBV7-9|TRBD2
TGTGCCAGCAGTTCATCCCTCGGGACTAGAAATGAGCAGTTCTTC
CASSSSLGTRNEQFF
>TRBJ2-5|12|few|TRBV6-1|.
TGTGCCAGCAGTGAATTAACGCAGACCCAGTACTTC
CASSELTQTQYF
>TRBJ1-6|13|.|TRBV20-1|.
TGCAGTGGAAGCGACAGGATGAATTCACCCCTCCACTTT
CSGSDRMNSPLHF
>TRBJ2-7|13|.|TRBV24-1|TRBD2
TGTGCCACCAGTGATTTATCCGGGAGGGAGCAGTACTTC
CATSDLSGREQYF
>TRBJ2-7|15|.|TRBV19|.
TGTGCCAGTAGTCGGTACAGGGACCCTACCTACGAGCAGTACTTC
CASSRYRDPTYEQYF
>TRBJ2-7|16|.|TRBV11-2|TRBD1
TGTGCCAGCAGCCCGCTTGGGGCAGGGGGCGCATACGAGCAGTACTTC
CASSPLGAGGAYEQYF
>TRBJ2-7|15|.|TRBV19|.
TGTGCCAGTAGTCGGACGTCCACAGAGTCCTACGAGCAGTACTTC
CASSRTSTESYEQYF
>TRBJ1-2|13|.|TRBV29-1|.
TGCGGGTTAAACGGAGCGGGTAACTATGGCTACACCTTC
CGLNGAGNYGYTF
>TRBJ2-7|14|few|TRBV2|TRBD2
TGTGCCAGCAGTGAAGGTTTTAGCGGGGACGAGCAGTACTTC
CASSEGFSGDEQYF
>TRBJ2-7|15|.|TRBV4-2|TRBD1
TGTGCCAGCAGCCAGCCCGGGACAGGGGCCTACGAGCAGTACTTC
CASSQPGTGAYEQYF
>TRBJ2-5|16|few|TRBV20-1|.
TGCAGTGCAACTCCCTCCCCTAGGTCAAGGGTGGAGACCCAGTACTTC
CSATPSPRSRVETQYF
>TRBJ2-1|15|.|TRBV27|.
TGTGCCAGCAGTTTTGGGGAGTTAGCCTACAATGAGCAGTTCTTC
CASSFGELAYNEQFF
>TRBJ2-5|13|.|TRBV11-2|.
TGTGCCACCTCCCGGGACTTTCAAGAGACCCAGTACTTC
CATSRDFQETQYF
>TRBJ1-6|14|.|TRBV19|.
TGTGCCAGTAGTCGGCAGGGCGCGAATTCACCCCTCCACTTT
CASSRQGANSPLHF
>TRBJ1-5|13|many|TRBV7-2|.
TGTGCCAGCAGCCCGGGACGAAATCAGCCCCAGCATTTT
CASSPGRNQPQHF
>TRBJ2-1|13|few|TRBV3-1|TRBD2
TGTGCCAGCAGTCGAATTAGCGGGGCCGCATATTTCTTC
CASSRISGAAYFF
>TRBJ2-3|16|.|TRBV5-6|TRBD1
TGTGCCAGCAGCACCCTAGGGGACAGGGTGGCAGATACGCAGTATTTT
CASSTLGDRVADTQYF
>TRBJ1-1|14|.|TRBV23-1|.
TGCGCCAGCAGTCAAGCCGGGACCGCCGTCGAAGGTTTCTTT
CASSQAGTAVEGFF
>TRBJ2-7|13|few|TRBV11-2|.
TGTGCCAGCAGCTTAACCAGGGACTACGAGCAGTACTTC
CASSLTRDYEQYF
>TRBJ2-3|14|few|TRBV14|.
TGTGCCAGCAGCCAAGACGCCTACACAGATACGCAGTATTTT
CASSQDAYTDTQYF
>TRBJ2-7|11|.|TRBV5-8|.
TGTGCCAGCACCGGTGGGGACGAGCAGTACTTC
CASTGGDEQYF
>TRBJ1-2|11|once|TRBV28|.
TGTGCCAGCAGTTTTTTTAGCGGCTACACCTTC
CASSFFSGYTF
>TRBJ2-5|15|.|TRBV2|TRBD2
TGTGCCAGCAGGGGGACTAGCGATGCGCTGTCGACCCAGTACTTC
CASRGTSDALSTQYF
>TRBJ2-3|18|.|TRBV24-1|TRBD2
TGTGCCACCAGTGACCTTCCTCGACTAGCGGGGGCCCAAGATACGCAGTATTTT
CATSDLPRLAGAQDTQYF
>TRBJ2-2|14|few|TRBV14|.
TGTGCCAGCAGCCAAGATGGATCCACCGGGGAGCTGTTTTTT
CASSQDGSTGELFF
>TRBJ2-5|15|many|TRBV29-1|.
TGCAGCGTTGAGGTTTTAGGCTTAGGCCAAGAGACCCAGTACTTC
CSVEVLGLGQETQYF
>TRBJ1-2|16|few|TRBV10-3|TRBD1
TGTGCCACCAGTGGGACCCTGGGACAGCCAAACTATGGCTACACCTTC
CATSGTLGQPNYGYTF
>TRBJ2-1|17|.|TRBV4-3|TRBD2
TGCGCCAGCAGCCAAGCGCCTAGCGGGGGAGCCTACAATGAGCAGTTCTTC
CASSQAPSGGAYNEQFF
>TRBJ2-5|16|.|TRBV11-2|.
TGTGCCAGCAGCAACGACTGGGCAGGGGCCCAAGAGACCCAGTACTTC
CASSNDWAGAQETQYF
>TRBJ2-7|13|.|TRBV12-3/TRBV12-4|TRBD2
TGTGCCAGCAGCTATGGGACTAGCGGCGAGCAGTACTTC
CASSYGTSGEQYF
>TRBJ2-7|13|.|TRBV28|.
TGTGCCAGCAGTTTAACAGCTTCCTCCGAGCAGTACTTC
CASSLTASSEQYF
>TRBJ1-2|11|many|TRBV12-3/TRBV12-4|.
TGTGCCAGCAGTTTGGGTTATGGCTACACCTTC
CASSLGYGYTF
>TRBJ2-1|12|few|TRBV28|.
TGTGCCAGCAGTTTATTCCCCCAGGGGCAGTTCTTC
CASSLFPQGQFF
>TRBJ2-7|11|.|TRBV20-1|.
TGCAGTGCTTCTATTTATGGGGAGCAGTACTTC
CSASIYGEQYF
>TRBJ1-1|15|few|TRBV5-1|.
TGCGCCAGCAGCTTCGAGAGGCTAACGAACACTGAAGCTTTCTTT
CASSFERLTNTEAFF
>TRBJ1-5|19|.|TRBV11-1|.
TGTGCCAGCAGCACCACCCAAGGGGCCACGAAATATAGCAATCAGCCCCAGCATTTT
CASSTTQGATKYSNQPQHF
>TRBJ1-5|13|few|TRBV4-3|.
TGCGCCAGCAGCCAAGACCGACAGCAGCCCCAGCATTTT
CASSQDRQQPQHF
>TRBJ1-3|13|.|TRBV30|.
TGTGCCTGGAGTATTATCTCTGGAAACACCATATATTTT
CAWSIISGNTIYF
>TRBJ2-5|15|few|TRBV12-5|.
TGTGCTAGTGGTTTGGTACTCGGCAACCAAGAGACCCAGTACTTC
CASGLVLGNQETQYF
>TRBJ2-3|15|.|TRBV5-6|.
TGTGCCAGCAGCTTGCAACTAACTAGCACAGATACGCAGTATTTT
CASSLQLTSTDTQYF
>TRBJ2-5|11|few|TRBV20-1|.
TGCAGTGCTTCCGTACAAGAGACCCAGTACTTC
CSASVQETQYF
>TRBJ2-5|16|.|TRBV20-1|TRBD2
TGCAGTGCAGTGGATCCACTAGCGGGGGGGAGAGAGACCCAGTACTTC
CSAVDPLAGGRETQYF
>TRBJ2-7|14|.|TRBV5-1|TRBD1
TGCGCCAGCAGCCGCTGGACAGGGATAGGAGAGCAGTACTTC
CASSRWTGIGEQYF
>TRBJ2-7|15|.|TRBV29-1|TRBD1
TGCAGCGCCAAGACCGGGACAGTAAAAACCTACGAGCAGTACTTC
CSAKTGTVKTYEQYF
>TRBJ1-1|13|.|TRBV12-3/TRBV12-4|.
TGTGCCAGCAGCTTGAGGTCGTACGCTGAAGCTTTCTTT
CASSLRSYAEAFF
>TRBJ2-7|12|.|TRBV10-3|.
TGTGCCATCAGCCCTACGTACTACGAGCAGTACTTC
CAISPTYYEQYF